This T cell receptor beta chain was observed in a study of Graves' ophthalmopathy and Graves' hyperthyroidism. The CDR3 has 10 residues. V lost 6 bases to trimming and J lost 6 bases, with 8 bases between them. Germline lookup yields CDR1 SQVTM and CDR2 ANQGSEA. RNA transcripts were the source from which TCR beta CDR3 regions were amplified. The library came from an HTBI-primed first-round RT-PCR and a second-round multiplex PCR. TCRdb re-analysed the multiplex PCR reads in MiXCR, keeping a single row per CDR3 protein. The repertoire consists of hundreds of thousands of distinct CDR3 sequences, with roughly 40% occurring once and the leading ten covering around 40%.

The sequence was obtained from an adult man with Graves' ophthalmopathy. The sequencing sample was made of peripheral blood. This sequence joins TRBV29-1 and TRBJ1-2; D call uncertain. The CDR3 loop reads CSVGYDGYTF. CDR3 DNA: TGCAGCGTGGGGTACGATGGCTACACCTTC.